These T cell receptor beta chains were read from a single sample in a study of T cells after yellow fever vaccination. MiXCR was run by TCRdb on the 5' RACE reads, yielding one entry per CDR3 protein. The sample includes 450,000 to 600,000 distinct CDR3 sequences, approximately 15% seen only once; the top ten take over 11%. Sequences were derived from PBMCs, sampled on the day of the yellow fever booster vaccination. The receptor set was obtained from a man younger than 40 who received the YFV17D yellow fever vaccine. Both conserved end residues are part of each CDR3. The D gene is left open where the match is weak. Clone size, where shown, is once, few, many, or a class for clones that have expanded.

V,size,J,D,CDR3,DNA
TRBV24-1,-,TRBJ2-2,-,CATSKGPGELFF,TGTGCCACCAGTAAGGGCCCCGGGGAGCTGTTTTTT
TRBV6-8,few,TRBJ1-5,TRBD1,CASSYTKPGQGAINQPQHF,TGTGCCAGCAGTTACACCAAACCGGGACAGGGGGCCATCAATCAGCCCCAGCATTTT
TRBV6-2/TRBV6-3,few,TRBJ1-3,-,CASTRLQRSGNTIYF,TGTGCCAGCACCCGTCTACAACGCTCTGGAAACACCATATATTTT
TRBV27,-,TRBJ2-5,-,CASRPWLDSGTQYF,TGTGCCAGCAGGCCCTGGCTTGACTCGGGGACCCAGTACTTC
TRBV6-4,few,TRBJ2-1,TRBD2,CASSDSSSGNNEQFF,TGTGCCAGCAGTGACTCATCTAGCGGGAACAATGAGCAGTTCTTC
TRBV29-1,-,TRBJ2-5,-,CSALRLTQETQYF,TGCAGCGCCCTCCGGTTGACTCAAGAGACCCAGTACTTC
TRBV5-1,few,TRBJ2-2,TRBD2,CASSSKPRGGVSDTGELFF,TGCGCCAGCAGCTCGAAACCACGGGGGGGAGTGTCGGACACCGGGGAGCTGTTTTTC
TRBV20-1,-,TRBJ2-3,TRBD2,CSARQASGNTDTQYF,TGCAGTGCTAGACAGGCTAGCGGGAACACAGATACGCAGTATTTT
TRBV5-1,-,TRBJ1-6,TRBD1,CASSLQGANNSPLHF,TGCGCCAGCAGCTTGCAGGGGGCGAATAATTCACCCCTCCACTTT
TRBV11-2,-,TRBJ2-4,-,CASSLDGTPRGNIQYF,TGTGCCAGCAGCTTAGACGGGACTCCACGGGGAAACATTCAGTACTTC
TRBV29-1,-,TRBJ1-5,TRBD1,CSVATGTGQQPQHF,TGCAGCGTCGCCACCGGGACAGGGCAGCAGCCCCAGCATTTT
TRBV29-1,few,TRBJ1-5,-,CSVADSNQPQHF,TGCAGCGTTGCCGACAGTAATCAGCCCCAGCATTTT
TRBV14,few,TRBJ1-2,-,CASSPGGARSNYGYTF,TGTGCCAGCAGCCCCGGGGGGGCGAGGTCTAACTATGGCTACACCTTC
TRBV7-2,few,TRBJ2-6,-,CASDGYSGANVLTF,TGTGCCAGCGACGGGTACTCTGGGGCCAACGTCCTGACTTTC
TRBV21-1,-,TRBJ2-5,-,CASSNRDREAQETQYF,TGTGCCAGCAGCAACCGGGACAGGGAGGCCCAAGAGACCCAGTACTTC
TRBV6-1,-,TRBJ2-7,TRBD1,CASSEEEPRAGGYEQYF,TGTGCCAGCAGTGAAGAGGAGCCGAGGGCAGGGGGCTACGAGCAGTACTTC
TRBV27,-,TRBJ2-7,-,CASSSGAFYEQYF,TGTGCCAGCAGTTCCGGGGCTTTCTACGAGCAGTACTTC
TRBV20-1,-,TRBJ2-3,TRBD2,CSAPRAGTSGDTQYF,TGCAGTGCACCCCGAGCCGGGACTAGCGGAGATACGCAGTATTTT
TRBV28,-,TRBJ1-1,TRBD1,CASSPYLGTAEAFF,TGTGCCAGCAGCCCATACCTCGGGACAGCTGAAGCTTTCTTT
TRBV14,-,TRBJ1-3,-,CASSQGWHSGNTIYF,TGTGCCAGCAGCCAAGGGTGGCACTCTGGAAACACCATATATTTT
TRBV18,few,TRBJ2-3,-,CASRQSFGTDTQYF,TGTGCCAGCCGACAGTCTTTTGGGACAGATACGCAGTATTTT
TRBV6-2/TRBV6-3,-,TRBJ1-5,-,CASSPYTLRPDDSNQPQHF,TGTGCCAGCAGCCCTTACACCCTGAGGCCGGACGATAGCAATCAGCCCCAGCATTTT
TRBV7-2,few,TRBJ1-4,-,CASSSGVNEKLFF,TGTGCCAGCAGCTCCGGAGTTAATGAAAAACTGTTTTTT
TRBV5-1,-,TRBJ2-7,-,CASPSGGSSYEQYF,TGCGCCAGCCCGTCGGGGGGCTCCTCCTACGAGCAGTACTTC
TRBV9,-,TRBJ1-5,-,CASSGTGNSNQPQHF,TGTGCCAGCAGCGGTACAGGGAATAGCAATCAGCCCCAGCATTTT
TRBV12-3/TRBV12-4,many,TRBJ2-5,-,CASSFSDLQRFQETQYF,TGTGCCAGCAGTTTCTCGGATCTCCAGCGGTTTCAAGAGACCCAGTACTTC
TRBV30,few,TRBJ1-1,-,CAWSQPGHVYAFF,TGTGCCTGGAGCCAACCGGGACACGTGTACGCTTTCTTT
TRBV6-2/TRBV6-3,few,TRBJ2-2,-,CASIPGLLNTGELFF,TGTGCCAGCATTCCCGGACTTCTGAACACCGGGGAGCTGTTTTTT
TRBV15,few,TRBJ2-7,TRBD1,CATSRAPGQGYEQYF,TGTGCCACCAGCAGAGCCCCGGGACAGGGTTACGAGCAGTACTTC
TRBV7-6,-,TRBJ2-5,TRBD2,CATSPPGLQETQYF,TGTGCCACTTCCCCCCCGGGACTACAAGAGACCCAGTACTTC
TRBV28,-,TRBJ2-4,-,CASSGAAGPVNIQYF,TGTGCCAGCAGCGGGGCGGCAGGGCCCGTAAACATTCAGTACTTC
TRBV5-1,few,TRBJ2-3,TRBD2,CASSFGSSGSDTQYF,TGCGCCAGCAGCTTTGGGTCTAGCGGGAGTGATACGCAGTATTTT
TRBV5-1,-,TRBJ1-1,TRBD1,CASSPGQGYTEAFF,TGCGCCAGCAGCCCAGGACAGGGTTACACTGAAGCTTTCTTT
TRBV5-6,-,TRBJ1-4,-,CASSLPINEKLFF,TGTGCCAGCAGCTTGCCGATCAATGAAAAACTGTTTTTT
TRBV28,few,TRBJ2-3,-,CASRPTGPSTDTQYF,TGTGCCAGCCGCCCCACCGGGCCGAGCACAGATACGCAGTATTTT
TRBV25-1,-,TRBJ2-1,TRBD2,CASSEFPSGSSYNEQFF,TGTGCCAGCAGTGAATTCCCTAGCGGGAGCTCCTACAATGAGCAGTTCTTC
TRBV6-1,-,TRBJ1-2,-,CASMSEGNYGYTF,TGTGCCAGCATGTCGGAGGGAAACTATGGCTACACCTTC
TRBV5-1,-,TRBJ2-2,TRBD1,CASSLAGGWNTGELFF,TGCGCCAGCAGCTTGGCAGGGGGTTGGAACACCGGGGAGCTGTTTTTT
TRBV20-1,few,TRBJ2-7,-,CSANRVAEQYF,TGCAGTGCTAACAGGGTTGCCGAGCAGTACTTC
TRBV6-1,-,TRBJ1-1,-,CASSEMLNTEAFF,TGTGCCAGCAGTGAAATGCTGAACACTGAAGCTTTCTTT
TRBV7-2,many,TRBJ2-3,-,CASSLMAPDTQYF,TGTGCCAGCAGCTTAATGGCTCCAGATACGCAGTATTTT
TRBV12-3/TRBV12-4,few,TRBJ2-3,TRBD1,CASSPRQGVSTDTQYF,TGTGCCAGCAGTCCCAGACAGGGAGTAAGCACAGATACGCAGTATTTT
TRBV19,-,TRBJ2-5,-,CASSIVEGGETQYF,TGTGCCAGTAGTATAGTGGAGGGCGGGGAGACCCAGTACTTC
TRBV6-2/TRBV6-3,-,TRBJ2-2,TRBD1,CASSRQGAFGELFF,TGTGCCAGCAGTCGCCAGGGGGCGTTCGGGGAGCTGTTTTTT
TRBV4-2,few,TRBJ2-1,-,CASSQGQTSSYNEQFF,TGTGCCAGCAGCCAAGGTCAAACAAGCTCCTACAATGAGCAGTTCTTC
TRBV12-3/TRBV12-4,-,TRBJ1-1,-,CASSPREGTEAFF,TGTGCCAGCAGTCCCCGAGAGGGCACTGAAGCTTTCTTT
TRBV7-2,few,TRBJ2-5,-,CASSPGGYQETQYF,TGTGCCAGCAGCCCCGGAGGATACCAAGAGACCCAGTACTTC
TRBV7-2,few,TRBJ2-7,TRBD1,CASSHRTGGYEQYF,TGTGCCAGCAGTCACCGGACAGGGGGCTACGAGCAGTACTTC
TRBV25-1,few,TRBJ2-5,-,CASSDPRGRAQETQYF,TGTGCCAGCAGTGATCCTAGGGGGAGGGCCCAAGAGACCCAGTACTTC
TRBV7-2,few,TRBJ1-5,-,CASSLFNQPQHF,TGTGCCAGCAGCTTATTCAATCAGCCCCAGCATTTT
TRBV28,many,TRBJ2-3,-,CASSSTTDTQYF,TGCGCCAGCAGTTCTACCACAGATACGCAGTATTTT
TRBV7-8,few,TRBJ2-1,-,CASSLPRGASSYNEQFF,TGTGCCAGCAGCCTCCCCCGGGGGGCAAGCTCCTACAATGAGCAGTTCTTC
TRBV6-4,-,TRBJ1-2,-,CASSDGEFPNYGYTF,TGTGCCAGCAGTGACGGCGAGTTCCCTAACTATGGCTACACCTTC
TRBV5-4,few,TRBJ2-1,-,CASSFPGLRLKEQFF,TGTGCCAGCAGCTTTCCGGGACTGCGATTAAAGGAGCAGTTCTTC
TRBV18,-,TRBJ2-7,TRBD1,CASSLTGTGQGDIYEQYF,TGTGCCAGCTCACTTACCGGGACAGGGCAGGGGGATATATACGAGCAGTACTTC